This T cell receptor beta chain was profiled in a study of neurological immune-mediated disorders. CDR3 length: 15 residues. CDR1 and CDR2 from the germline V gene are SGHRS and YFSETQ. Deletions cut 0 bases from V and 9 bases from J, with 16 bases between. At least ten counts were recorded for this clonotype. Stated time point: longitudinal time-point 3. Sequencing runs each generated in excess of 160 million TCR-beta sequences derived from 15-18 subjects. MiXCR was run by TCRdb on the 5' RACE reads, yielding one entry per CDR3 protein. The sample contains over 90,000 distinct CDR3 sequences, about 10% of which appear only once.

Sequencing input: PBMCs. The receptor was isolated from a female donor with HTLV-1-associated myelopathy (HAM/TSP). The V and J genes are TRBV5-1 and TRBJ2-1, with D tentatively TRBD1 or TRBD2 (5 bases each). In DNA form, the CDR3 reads TGCGCCAGCAGCTTGGCCGGGGCAGATTTGGGTGAGCAGTTCTTC. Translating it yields CASSLAGADLGEQFF.